This T cell receptor beta chain is drawn from a study of blood T cell repertoires in COVID-19. On the study more broadly: The United States, Italy and Spain supplied acute and convalescent COVID-19 samples. T cells, B-cell-depleted T cells, or PBMCs supplied cDNA or gDNA.

In the authors' workflow: Reference gene primer amplification in the assay estimated nucleated cell counts. The table came from immunoSEQ multiplex PCR; TCRdb's copy has only in-frame clones and leaves some out. From that table come the V and J calls and clone size; the DNA was used to work out D and trimming. This sample has some 150,000 clones, with 80% to 85% found just once. Source material: peripheral blood. The TCR was taken from a woman aged 60-75 years with acute or convalescent COVID-19.

CDR3 nucleotides: TGTGCCAGCAGTCCCCAGGCAGGGCTCCTCAACTATGGCTACACCTTC. It yields the protein CASSPQAGLLNYGYTF. The V and J genes are TRBV2 and TRBJ1-2; D may be TRBD1 (5 bases). CDR3 length: 16 residues. From germline, CDR1 is SNHLY and CDR2 FYNNEI. V lost 5 bases to trimming and J lost 2 bases, with 18 bases between them.